The 7 T cell receptor beta chains below all came from one sample that was sequenced in a study of cytomegalovirus exposure and HLA in healthy donors. With 60 Vbeta and 13 Jbeta primers, the PCR was carried out. Clones were read by immunoSEQ multiplex PCR, and TCRdb kept only the in-frame ones, dropping some. The repertoire consists of about 170,000 clones, with approximately 80% occurring once and the leading ten covering less than 3%. The sample taken for sequencing was PBMCs. These receptors were obtained from a male donor in good health and CMV-seronegative.

This chain uses TRBV6-5 with TRBJ2-5, with TRBD1 as a possible D gene (5 bases). CDR3 length: 14 residues. The germline V gene encodes CDR1 MNHEY and CDR2 SVGAGI. V lost 2 bases and J lost 5, with 12 bases in between. The CDR3 coding sequence is TGTGCCAGCAGTTACGCCTGGTCAGGGGAGACCCAGTACTTC. As protein: CASSYAWSGETQYF.

The chain recombines TRBV30 with TRBJ2-5, with 13 bases fitting TRBD2. This CDR3 comprises 15 residues. J was trimmed by 5 bases and V by 0 bases; bases with no gene match: 3. Germline-derived CDR1 and CDR2 are GTSNPN and SVGIG (reference sequence). The chain's CDR3 is CAWSVRGLAGETQYF. For the CDR3, the DNA is TGTGCCTGGAGTGTACGGGGACTAGCGGGGGAGACCCAGTACTTC.

This clone was seen more than once but under ten times. V gene TRBV6-5 combines with J gene TRBJ2-4; TRBD1 might be the D (6 bases). The V gene's germline CDR1 is MNHEY and CDR2 SVGAGI. The CDR3 sequence is 13 residues long. Trimming cost V 6 bases and J 9 bases, with 15 bases left between them. The CDR3 DNA is TGTGCCAGCAGAGGCCAGGGGAGCTTCATTCAGTACTTC. Translation gives CASRGQGSFIQYF.

This clone has more than one count but fewer than ten. The J gene is TRBJ1-1, the V gene TRBV29-1; possible D gene TRBD1, 6 bases. V was cut by 0 bases and J by 5 bases, with 13 bases left in between. The CDR3 loop spans 14 amino acids. Germline V CDR1 and CDR2: SQVTM, ANQGSEA. CDR3 sequence reads: CSVEDQTGWTEAFF. DNA of the CDR3: TGCAGCGTTGAAGATCAAACAGGGTGGACTGAAGCTTTCTTT.

The rearrangement joins TRBV19 to TRBJ1-5; maybe TRBD1 (6 bases). The germline V gene encodes CDR1 LNHDA and CDR2 SQIVND (reference sequence). The CDR3 covers 16 residues. Trimming removed 7 bases from V and 0 bases from J, with 16 bases in between. The CDR3 region has the DNA TGTGCCAGTACTGGCAGGGGCGGTATTAGCAATCAGCCCCAGCATTTT. Its translation: CASTGRGGISNQPQHF.

V gene TRBV29-1 combines with J gene TRBJ2-7; 9 positions match TRBD1. This CDR3 is 13 amino acids long. V trimming: 4 bases; J trimming: 7 bases; junction bases outside the gene matches: 8. CDR1 is SQVTM and CDR2 is ANQGSEA in the germline V gene. Here the CDR3 DNA reads TGCAGCGTTGTAACAGGGGGCTCGGGGGAGCAGTACTTC. It codes for CSVVTGGSGEQYF.

This clone was recorded a few times. The genes are TRBV2 and TRBJ2-3, with D unresolved. The CDR3 is 13 residues long. Trimming took off 8 bases at V and 0 bases at J, with 9 bases between the two ends. The V gene's germline CDR1 is SNHLY and CDR2 FYNNEI. CDR3 in DNA: TGTGCCAGCGTGGTAGAGAGCACAGATACGCAGTATTTT. It yields the protein CASVVESTDTQYF.